These 10 T cell receptor beta chains share one sample of origin, sequenced in a study of liver allograft versus peripheral blood T cells (dated by TCRdb to about 2020). Study-wide context: The study compared the T cell receptor repertoires present in transplanted livers with the repertoires present in the peripheral blood of liver transplant recipients.

These reads were obtained on an Illumina MiSeq. The raw public data were reprocessed by TCRdb itself: fastp quality trimming at Q25, MiXCR clonotype calling, in-frame beta chains only. Each record represents a unique CDR3 protein, reported with the most common genes and DNA among its rows. The sample table shows 5,000 to 7,000 distinct CDR3 sequences, and about 18% are seen once. 2.5% to 3% of the sample is held by the ten biggest clonotypes. The receptors were gathered from a human patient who had a liver transplant. Following transplantation, T cells from the graft donor may be among those present.

This clonotype has only a few counts. The chain employs TRBV20-1 and TRBJ2-7; 9 nucleotides match TRBD1. V shed 3 bases, J shed 2 bases, and the junction held 8 bases outside the gene matches. The CDR3 covers 15 residues. Germline CDR1 and CDR2: DFQATT and SNEGSKA (reference sequence). CDR3 nucleotides: TGCAGTGCTAGGGCCGGGACAGGGACTACCTACGAGCAGTACTTC. It is translated as CSARAGTGTTYEQYF.

In its sample, this clonotype is medium-sized. V is TRBV6-1 and J is TRBJ1-2, with D maybe TRBD1 (6 bases). The V and J ends lost 2 bases and 5 bases respectively, with 9 bases between them. CDR1 is MNHNS and CDR2 is SASEGT in the germline V gene. There are 13 residues in the CDR3. CDR3 protein: CASSEWDIYGYTF. The CDR3 bases are TGTGCCAGCAGTGAATGGGACATATATGGCTACACCTTC.

This clonotype counts as medium-sized. The chain couples TRBV6-5 to TRBJ1-1; the D gene is possibly TRBD1 (5 bases). This CDR3 has 15 amino acids. The germline V gene encodes CDR1 MNHEY and CDR2 SVGAGI. Trimming pared 2 bases from V and 1 base from J, leaving 11 bases between. The CDR3 reads CASSYRVRGNTEAFF. CDR3 nucleotides: TGTGCCAGCAGTTACAGGGTTAGGGGGAACACTGAAGCTTTCTTT.

By proportion, this clonotype is medium-sized. The V call is TRBV6-2 or TRBV6-3, the J call TRBJ1-6; D unclear. CDR1 is MNHEY and CDR2 is SVGEGT in the germline V gene. The germline V and J ends were trimmed by 0 bases and 14 bases, with 17 bases remaining between them. The CDR3 is 15 amino acids. The CDR3 DNA reads TGTGCCAGCAGTTACTCCGCATCTTCCTCATCTTCCCTCCACTTT. Translated, it gives CASSYSASSSSSLHF.

This clonotype was picked up one time. This chain uses TRBV10-1 with TRBJ1-1, with TRBD1 as a possible D gene (5 bases). The V end was cut by 3 bases, the J end by 0 bases, with 8 bases between. The CDR3 has 14 residues. The germline gives CDR1 WNHNN, CDR2 SYGVQD (reference sequence). The DNA for the CDR3 is TGCGCCAGCAGTGACGGGGGTCTGAACACTGAAGCTTTCTTT. Protein: CASSDGGLNTEAFF.

This clonotype was observed many times. The J gene is TRBJ1-1, the V gene TRBV7-9; D remains ambiguous. Per the germline V gene, CDR1 is SEHNR and CDR2 is FQNEAQ (reference sequence). With 3 bases removed from V and 0 bases from J, the gap between germline ends came to 8 bases. The CDR3 contains 14 residues. The CDR3 DNA reads TGTGCCAGCAGCTTTGACTTGATGAACACTGAAGCTTTCTTT. Amino acid sequence: CASSFDLMNTEAFF.

By its share, this clonotype is medium-sized (0.01 to 0.1%). The CDR3 sequence is CASISRQGGGYTF. In DNA, the CDR3 is TGTGCCAGCATCTCGAGGCAGGGTGGTGGCTACACCTTC. The gene calls are TRBV5-4 and TRBJ1-2, with D possibly matching TRBD1 (5 bases). Germline V lookup: CDR1 SGHNT, CDR2 YYREEE (reference sequence). Trimming took 6 bases from V and 7 from J, leaving 16 bases between them. The CDR3 loop spans 13 amino acids.

V usage is TRBV7-2 and J usage is TRBJ1-4; D is uncertain. Germline lookup yields CDR1 SGHTA and CDR2 FQGNSA. The V and J ends lost 5 bases and 11 bases respectively, with 15 bases between them. The CDR3 sequence is 13 residues long. The CDR3 bases are TGTGCCAGCAGCCCGCGGGCCAGTGATAAACTGTTTTTT. Its protein is CASSPRASDKLFF.

In its sample, this clonotype ranks as medium-sized. The chain has TRBV27 and TRBJ2-4, with a tentative D call TRBD1 (7 bases). CDR1 is MNHEY and CDR2 is SMNVEV in the germline V gene (reference sequence). This CDR3 contains 16 residues. V lost 3 bases, J lost 4 bases, and 16 bases lay in between. The CDR3 region is CASSFLGQGGKNIQYF. The CDR3 coding sequence is TGTGCCAGCAGTTTCCTTGGGCAGGGGGGAAAAAACATTCAGTACTTC.

Remarks on this clonotype: The conserved phenylalanine or tryptophan is not found at the CDR3 terminus, so this likely reflects a read error. The gene calls are TRBV5-6 and TRBJ2-3; D not resolved. This CDR3 is built from 15 residues. The germline V gene has CDR1 SGHDT and CDR2 YYEEEE. V gave up 0 bases and J gave up 1 base, with 9 bases separating them. CDR3 nucleotides: TGTGCCAGCAGCTTGGAACTAACCGGCACAGATACGCAGTATTTA. Its protein is CASSLELTGTDTQYL.